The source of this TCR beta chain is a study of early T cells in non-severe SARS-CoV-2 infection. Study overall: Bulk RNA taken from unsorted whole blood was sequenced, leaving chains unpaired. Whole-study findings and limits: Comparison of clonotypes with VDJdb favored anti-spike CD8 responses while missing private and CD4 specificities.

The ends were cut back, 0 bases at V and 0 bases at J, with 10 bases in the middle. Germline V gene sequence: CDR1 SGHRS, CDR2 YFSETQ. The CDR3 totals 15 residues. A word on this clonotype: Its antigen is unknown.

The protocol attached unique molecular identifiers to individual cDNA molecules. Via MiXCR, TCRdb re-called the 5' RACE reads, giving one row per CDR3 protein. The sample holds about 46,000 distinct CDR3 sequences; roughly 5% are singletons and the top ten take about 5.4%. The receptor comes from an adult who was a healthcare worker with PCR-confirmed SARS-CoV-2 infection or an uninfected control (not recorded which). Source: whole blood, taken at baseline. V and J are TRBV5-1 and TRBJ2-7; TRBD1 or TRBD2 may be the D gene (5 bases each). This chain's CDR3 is CASSLVGASSYEQYF. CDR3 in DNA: TGCGCCAGCAGCTTGGTCGGGGCTAGCTCCTACGAGCAGTACTTC.